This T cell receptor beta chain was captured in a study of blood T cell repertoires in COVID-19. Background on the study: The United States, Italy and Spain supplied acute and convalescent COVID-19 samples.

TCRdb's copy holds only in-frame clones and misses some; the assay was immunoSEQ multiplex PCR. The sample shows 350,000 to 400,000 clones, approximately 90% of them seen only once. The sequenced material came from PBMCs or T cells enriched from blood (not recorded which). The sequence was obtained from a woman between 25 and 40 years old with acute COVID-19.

Here the CDR3 DNA reads TGTGCCAGCAGTTTAAGTCAGGGGGCCGACGAGCAGTACTTC. Its protein product is CASSLSQGADEQYF. The chain combines TRBV28 with TRBJ2-7; 8 bases are shared with TRBD1. Germline CDR1 and CDR2: MDHEN and SYDVKM. Unmatched junction bases numbered 5, after V lost 2 bases and J lost 5 bases. The CDR3 is 14 amino acids.